This T cell receptor beta chain stems from a study of blood T cell repertoires in COVID-19. Only in-frame clones appear in the TCRdb table, and some are missing; sequencing was by immunoSEQ multiplex PCR. The sample gives 400,000 to 550,000 clones, more than 85% of which show up once; about 4.3% is in the top ten. V lost 2 bases to trimming and J lost 7 bases, with 9 bases between them. The CDR3 spans 13 residues. The V gene's germline CDR1 is SGHAT and CDR2 FQNNGV. The sequencing sample was made of peripheral blood. The clonotype comes from a woman aged 25 to 39 with acute or convalescent COVID-19. V gene TRBV11-2 combines with J gene TRBJ2-1; D not certain. CDR3 in DNA: TGTGCCAGCAGCTTACGTCTCGAGAATGAGCAGTTCTTC. This translates into CASSLRLENEQFF.